The 13 T cell receptor beta chains below come from one sample, sequenced in a study of shared clonotypes between healthy human individuals. Produced via immunoSEQ multiplex PCR; TCRdb's table is partial and in-frame only. The sample yields millions of clones, around 95% seen once. The material sequenced was naive CD4+ T cells sorted from blood. The subset here: CD45RA+ positively selected. The source is a man aged 18 to 35 in good health.

This clone was seen just once. The genes are TRBV2 and TRBJ2-2, with TRBD1 identical over 9 bases. Germline trimming cut 6 bases from V and 5 bases from J; bases unmatched to any gene: 4. Germline CDR1 reads SNHLY; CDR2 reads FYNNEI. The CDR3 runs 14 residues. DNA of the CDR3: TGTGCCAGCAGAGGGACAGGGCTTACCGGGGAGCTGTTTTTT. This gives the protein CASRGTGLTGELFF.

This chain joins TRBV28 and TRBJ1-5; 11 bases fit TRBD1. The V and J ends lost 4 bases and 6 bases, in that order; junction bases with no gene match: 5. The CDR3 runs to 15 residues. Germline V gene sequence: CDR1 MDHEN, CDR2 SYDVKM. Written as DNA, the CDR3 is TGTGCCAGCAGTTGGACAGGGGGCTATGGTCAGCCCCAGCATTTT. Translating gives CASSWTGGYGQPQHF. Full variable domain (rest looked up from reference TRBV28 and TRBJ1-5): DVKVTQSSRYLVKRTGEKVFLECVQDMDHENMFWYRQDPGLGLRLIYFSYDVKMKEKGDIPEGYSVSREKKERFSLILESASTNQTSMYLCASSWTGGYGQPQHFGDGTRLSIL.

The chain employs TRBV7-9 and TRBJ2-2; TRBD1 matches at 8 bases. The CDR3 spans 15 residues. Trimming at V came to 6 bases and at J to 3 bases, leaving 6 bases not matched to a gene. The germline CDR1 and CDR2 sequences are SEHNR and FQNEAQ (reference sequence). CDR3 sequence reads: CASRSRGRDTGELFF. Here the CDR3 DNA reads TGTGCCAGCAGGAGCAGGGGGCGCGACACCGGGGAGCTGTTTTTT.

CDR3 DNA: TGTGCCAGCAGCGTAATTGGGGGATCCTCTGGAAACACCATATATTTT. Translating it yields CASSVIGGSSGNTIYF. The chain joins TRBV9 to TRBJ1-3; possible D gene TRBD1, 5 bases. V lost 1 base, J lost 0 bases, and 11 bases lay in between. Germline V gene sequence: CDR1 SGDLS, CDR2 YYNGEE. The CDR3 covers 16 residues.

V and J are TRBV5-8 and TRBJ2-7, with TRBD1 as a possible D gene (6 bases). The germline CDR1 and CDR2 sequences are SGHTS and YDEGEE. The CDR3 consists of 16 residues. The V and J ends lost 1 base and 2 bases respectively, with 16 bases between them. Here the CDR3 DNA reads TGTGCCAGCAGCTTGCCCAGGGGTCCACAAACCTACGAGCAGTACTTC. It translates to CASSLPRGPQTYEQYF.

The chain is built from TRBV6-4 and TRBJ2-7, with D uncertain. Per germline, CDR1 MRHNA and CDR2 SNTAGT. V gave up 3 bases and J gave up 1 base, with 16 bases separating them. The CDR3 length is 16 residues. In DNA, the CDR3 is TGTGCCAGCAGTGAGAGTTGGGCTTCCAATTCCTACGAGCAGTACTTC. Protein: CASSESWASNSYEQYF.

V usage is TRBV7-9 and J usage is TRBJ1-3, with TRBD1 identical over 7 bases. Per germline, CDR1 SEHNR and CDR2 FQNEAQ (reference sequence). The CDR3 is 17 amino acids. J gave up 4 bases and V 5 bases, and 14 bases lay outside the gene matches. This CDR3 reads CASSPRHIGDSGNTIYF. The CDR3 nucleotides read TGTGCCAGCAGCCCGCGGCATATCGGGGACAGCGGAAACACCATATATTTT.

V is TRBV9 and J is TRBJ2-5, with D tentatively TRBD2 (6 bases). CDR3 length equals 15 residues. Trimming cost V 3 bases and J 1 base, with 13 bases left between them. The germline V gene encodes CDR1 SGDLS and CDR2 YYNGEE. In DNA form, the CDR3 reads TGTGCCAGCAGCGCAGCCGGGACTCTCCAAGAGACCCAGTACTTC. It translates to CASSAAGTLQETQYF. Full variable domain (outside the CDR3, taken from reference TRBV9 and TRBJ2-5): DSGVTQTPKHLITATGQRVTLRCSPRSGDLSVYWYQQSLDQGLQFLIQYYNGEERAKGNILERFSAQQFPDLHSELNLSSLELGDSALYFCASSAAGTLQETQYFGPGTRLLVL.

V gene TRBV12-2 combines with J gene TRBJ2-1; TRBD2, the table's D call, was not compared with the DNA. TRBV12-2 is marked as a pseudogene. This CDR3 contains 19 residues. The CDR3 loop is CASRLAGSGSIMTYNEQFF. The DNA of the CDR3 is TGTGCAAGTCGCTTAGCGGGTAGCGGGAGTATTATGACCTACAATGAGCAGTTCTTC.

Note on this clone: This sample also contains other DNA sequences that code for the same CDR3. This sequence joins TRBV4-1 and TRBJ1-5, with D maybe TRBD1 (6 bases). Looked up from germline, CDR1 is MGHRA and CDR2 is YSYEKL. The CDR3 runs 15 residues. Trimming stripped 1 base from V and 3 bases from J, with 10 bases between. The CDR3 nucleotides read TGCGCCAGCAGCCAAGCGGGGGCACCCAATCAGCCCCAGCATTTT. It is translated as CASSQAGAPNQPQHF.

V usage is TRBV30 and J usage is TRBJ2-5, with 7 bases fitting TRBD2. Germline trimming cut 2 bases from V and 4 bases from J; bases unmatched to any gene: 4. The germline V gene encodes CDR1 GTSNPN and CDR2 SVGIG (reference sequence). The CDR3 runs 13 residues. Here the CDR3 DNA reads TGTGCCTGGAGTAAGCGCGGGGGAGAGACCCAGTACTTC. Translation: CAWSKRGGETQYF.

This clone was recorded only once. The chain is built from TRBV6-1 and TRBJ2-5; D is ambiguous. This CDR3 contains 14 residues. Trimming removed 1 base from V and 2 bases from J, with 8 bases in between. Germline loops: CDR1 MNHNS, CDR2 SASEGT. In DNA, the CDR3 is TGTGCCAGCAGTGAAGGTTTGTGGCAAGAGACCCAGTACTTC. Its translation is CASSEGLWQETQYF.

The chain employs TRBV6-1 and TRBJ1-1; D remains unclear. The ends were cut back, 4 bases at V and 0 bases at J, with 6 bases in the middle. The CDR3 has 13 residues. The germline CDR1 and CDR2 sequences are MNHNS and SASEGT. The CDR3 DNA follows: TGTGCCAGCAGTGCGGTGCTGAACACTGAAGCTTTCTTT. This sequence encodes CASSAVLNTEAFF.